The subject of this entry is one T cell receptor beta chain. Its specificity is not known. This CDR3 has 19 amino acids. V dropped 4 bases and J dropped 1; count of bases not matched to a gene: 16. Germline CDR1 and CDR2: SGHDT and YYEEEE. TCRdb redid the calling of the 5' RACE reads with MiXCR, one entry per CDR3 protein. The sample has 450,000 or so distinct CDR3 sequences, more than 13% seen once; the top ten hold approximately 1%. This sample was included in a study of identical twins. Study-wide results and limits: Memory repertoires lacked the insertion deficit that abundant cord blood beta clonotypes showed.

This sample also appeared in a second study, on yellow fever vaccine responses in identical twins.

The sequence derives from a woman between 18 and 30 years old in good health. The rearrangement joins TRBV5-6 to TRBJ2-7; 11 bases agree with TRBD2. The sequenced sample was CD4+ T cells sorted from blood. For the CDR3, the DNA is TGTGCCAGCAGCCCCGCCGGACTAGCGGGCCAAGTAGGGTCCTACGAGCAGTACTTC. Translation: CASSPAGLAGQVGSYEQYF.